These T cell receptor beta chains were read from a single sample in a study of blood T cell repertoires in COVID-19. TCRdb's table, derived via immunoSEQ multiplex PCR, lists solely in-frame clones and lacks some. The repertoire holds fewer than 50,000 clones, with around three quarters as singletons. Sequencing was performed on peripheral blood. The receptors stem from a man in his 70s with acute or convalescent COVID-19. Each CDR3 is given with its conserved first and last residue.

v_gene	j_gene	CDR3aa
TRBV30	TRBJ2-2	CVLLAGPTGELFF
TRBV28	TRBJ1-2	CASSRAGSDYGYTF
TRBV7-8	TRBJ2-3	CASSRPQEGQYF
TRBV5-1	TRBJ1-1	CASSLQGNTEAFF
TRBV11-2	TRBJ2-1	CASSLLAGDPYNEQFF
TRBV19	TRBJ2-2	CASNEIATNTGELFF
TRBV4-1	TRBJ2-7	CASSQDSPVTSGSSYEQYF
TRBV6-5	TRBJ1-2	CASSSGGDGYTF
TRBV2	TRBJ2-2	CASKGARDQGELFF
TRBV7-9	TRBJ1-1	CASSLVKGYTEAFF
TRBV4-2	TRBJ1-3	CASSQGHSGNTIYF
TRBV9	TRBJ1-1	CASSVAAGGTEAFF
TRBV9	TRBJ1-6	CASSVESSSDSPLHF
TRBV7-9	TRBJ1-2	CASSLEWARGQWGYTF
TRBV2	TRBJ2-1	CASCFSTGTLYNEQFF
TRBV9	TRBJ2-2	CASSVDLPGELFF
TRBV7-2	TRBJ2-7	CASSLAGSGAGGEQYF
TRBV7-2	TRBJ1-3	CASSPSHLRQGTPGNTIYF
TRBV11-2	TRBJ2-5	CASSSRGQVEETQYF
TRBV2	TRBJ1-2	CASSRQGHYGYTF
TRBV7-8	TRBJ2-1	CASSPPGTSYNEQFF
TRBV27	TRBJ2-5	CASSPRDRGRGETQYF
TRBV6-1	TRBJ2-7	CASSGTGLPTSYEQYF
TRBV7-6	TRBJ2-4	CASSFRDRGDIQYF
TRBV6-1	TRBJ1-2	CASSDSGLPQSYGYTF
TRBV7-9	TRBJ1-2	CASSLAIANYGYTF
TRBV18	TRBJ1-2	CASSPRTGNYGYTF
TRBV7-9	TRBJ2-7	CASSFAGGEQYF
TRBV19	TRBJ2-5	CASSLTSTGKETQYF
TRBV4-3	TRBJ2-3	CASRRGGSRTDTQYF